The 25 T cell receptor beta chains below come from one sample, sequenced in a study of PD-1 blockade in classical Hodgkin lymphoma. Assay: immunoSEQ multiplex PCR; the TCRdb copy retains only in-frame clones and omits some. Of 30,000 to 35,000 clones in the sample, 75% to 95% were seen once. All patients relapsed after autologous stem cell transplantation, and brentuximab vedotin exposure varied. With magnetic negative selection, CD4+ T cells were purified from PBMCs that had been thawed. Material: CD4+ T cells from blood, obtained at baseline. The receptors shown here come from a human donor with classical Hodgkin lymphoma.

CDR3 coding DNA: TGTGCCAGCAGTCGGGGACCCATGAACACTGAAGCTTTCTTT. This sequence encodes CASSRGPMNTEAFF. V usage is TRBV6-5 and J usage is TRBJ1-1; a weak D match, TRBD1 (5 bases). Germline V gene data show CDR1 as MNHEY and CDR2 as SVGAGI. The length of the CDR3 is 14 residues. V dropped 5 bases and J dropped 0 bases, with 10 bases sitting between them.

The chain links TRBV7-2 to TRBJ2-3; the D is unclear. V gave up 4 bases and J gave up 10 bases, with 9 bases separating them. Germline CDR1 is SGHTA and CDR2 is FQGNSA. The CDR3 has 11 residues. CDR3 nucleotides: TGTGCCAGCAGCTCGTCCCCATCGCAGTATTTT. It is translated as CASSSSPSQYF.

V gene TRBV6-4 combines with J gene TRBJ1-6, with TRBD1 matching 10 bases. After removal of 10 bases from V and 8 bases from J, the junction contained 8 bases not matched to a gene. Germline values: CDR1 MRHNA, CDR2 SNTAGT. The CDR3 spans 14 residues. As DNA, the CDR3 is TGTGCCACCACCCTAGGGACAGGGGATTCACCCCTCCACTTT. It encodes CATTLGTGDSPLHF.

This chain connects TRBV6-1 to TRBJ1-4; D is unclear. CDR1 MNHNS and CDR2 SASEGT come from the germline V gene. The CDR3 length is 12 residues. V was clipped by 6 bases and J by 4 bases, with 6 bases between them. CDR3 sequence (DNA): TGTGCCAGCAGCGTACTTAATGAAAAACTGTTTTTT. The encoded protein is CASSVLNEKLFF.

This chain links TRBV19 with TRBJ1-1; TRBD1 matches at 7 bases. CDR3 length: 14 residues. Germline loops: CDR1 LNHDA, CDR2 SQIVND (reference sequence). Losses at the gene ends were 5 bases for V and 4 bases for J; bases not matched to a gene: 7. The CDR3 region is CASSADRVSTEAFF. The CDR3 nucleotides are TGTGCCAGTAGTGCCGACAGGGTTAGCACTGAAGCTTTCTTT. Full variable domain (outside the CDR3, taken from reference TRBV19 and TRBJ1-1): DGGITQSPKYLFRKEGQNVTLSCEQNLNHDAMYWYRQDPGQGLRLIYYSQIVNDFQKGDIAEGYSVSREKKESFPLTVTSAQKNPTAFYLCASSADRVSTEAFFGQGTRLTVV.

This sequence joins TRBV2 and TRBJ1-3; D is undetermined. Deletions cut 10 bases from V and 1 base from J, with 17 bases between. This CDR3 spans 15 amino acids. The germline V gene has CDR1 SNHLY and CDR2 FYNNEI. This CDR3 is CATQAGRVSGNTIYF. The CDR3 DNA reads TGTGCCACTCAAGCTGGAAGGGTGTCTGGAAACACCATATATTTT.

This clone showed up just a few times. Because the CDR3's place on the DNA is in doubt, the DNA is left out and the CDR3 is given as listed by TCRdb. This chain uses TRBV6-5 with TRBJ2-2. CDR1 MNHEY and CDR2 SVGAGI come from the germline V gene. The CDR3 extends over 11 residues, inclusive of both ends. Here the CDR3 reads CANHLYICWFF.

This chain connects TRBV7-3 to TRBJ1-1; D remains unclear. V lost 3 bases and J 1 base, leaving 6 bases between the germline ends. Germline CDR1 reads SGHTA; CDR2 reads FQGTGA. The CDR3 covers 13 residues. This chain's CDR3 is CASSFLENTEAFF. The CDR3, as DNA: TGTGCCAGCAGCTTTCTCGAGAACACTGAAGCTTTCTTT.

The chain recombines TRBV5-1 with TRBJ2-3; 10 bases align to TRBD1. V shed 4 bases, J shed 5 bases, and the junction held 4 bases outside the gene matches. Germline CDR1 and CDR2: SGHRS and YFSETQ. This CDR3 comprises 14 residues. The CDR3 coding sequence is TGCGCCAGCAGCCTGGGACAGGGGCTAGATACGCAGTATTTT. Translating gives CASSLGQGLDTQYF.

The gene calls are TRBV10-3 and TRBJ2-7; D remains unclear. V lost 4 bases and J lost 6, with 7 bases in between. There are 11 residues in the CDR3. Germline CDR1 and CDR2: ENHRY and SYGVKD. CDR3 protein: CAISGTSEQYF. The CDR3 nucleotides are TGTGCCATCAGTGGTACGAGCGAGCAGTACTTC.

J is TRBJ1-1 and V is TRBV27; D possibly corresponds to TRBD1 (5 bases). The CDR3 is 13 residues long. In germline, CDR1 is MNHEY, CDR2 SMNVEV (reference sequence). The ends were cut back, 3 bases at V and 3 bases at J, with 8 bases in the middle. The CDR3 loop is CASSFGRDTEAFF. CDR3 bases: TGTGCCAGCAGTTTTGGCAGGGACACTGAAGCTTTCTTT.

The rearrangement uses TRBV5-1 and TRBJ2-5; TRBD2 agrees at 14 bases. V lost 4 bases, J lost 4 bases, and 6 bases stayed unmatched. Germline V gene data show CDR1 as SGHRS and CDR2 as YFSETQ. The CDR3 covers 16 residues. The CDR3 sequence is CASSHGTSGSRETQYF. CDR3 DNA: TGCGCCAGCAGCCATGGGACTAGCGGGAGCAGAGAGACCCAGTACTTC. The full variable domain, its missing parts supplied by reference TRBV5-1 and TRBJ2-5, is KAGVTQTPRYLIKTRGQQVTLSCSPISGHRSVSWYQQTPGQGLQFLFEYFSETQRNKGNFPGRFSGRQFSNSRSEMNVSTLELGDSALYLCASSHGTSGSRETQYFGPGTRLLVL.

This clone was detected once. The chain joins TRBV19 to TRBJ1-2; D is possibly TRBD1 (6 bases). Germline V gene sequence: CDR1 LNHDA, CDR2 SQIVND (reference sequence). Trimming stripped 2 bases from V and 2 bases from J, with 15 bases between. This CDR3 has 16 residues. Written as DNA, the CDR3 is TGTGCCAGTAGTATATCGGGGACACAACAGAACTATGGCTACACCTTC. It yields the protein CASSISGTQQNYGYTF.

This clone has a single count. The V call is TRBV7-3, the J call TRBJ2-3, with 7 bases matching TRBD2. Germline V gives CDR1 SGHTA, CDR2 FQGTGA. The CDR3 length is 15 residues. Trimming at V came to 0 bases and at J to 0 bases, leaving 0 bases not matched to a gene. The DNA of the CDR3 is TGTGCCAGCAGCTTAACTAGCGGGAGCACAGATACGCAGTATTTT. This codes for CASSLTSGSTDTQYF.

This rearrangement joins TRBV28 to TRBJ2-3, with 8 bases fitting TRBD2. Per germline, CDR1 MDHEN and CDR2 SYDVKM. CDR3 length: 16 amino acids. With 2 bases clipped from V and 5 bases from J, the junction kept 9 bases outside the gene matches. In DNA, the CDR3 is TGTGCCAGCAGTTTAAACAGCGGGAGCCGGAGAGATACGCAGTATTTT. As protein: CASSLNSGSRRDTQYF.

This chain joins TRBV10-3 and TRBJ1-3; no reliable D call. CDR3 length: 14 residues. The germline V gene encodes CDR1 ENHRY and CDR2 SYGVKD. V was shortened by 7 bases and J by 2 bases, with 12 bases between the two germline ends. CDR3: CAINPAGTGNTIYF. The CDR3 DNA reads TGTGCCATCAACCCGGCGGGGACTGGAAACACCATATATTTT.

The chain links TRBV30 to TRBJ1-5, with D maybe TRBD1 (6 bases). Germline V lookup: CDR1 GTSNPN, CDR2 SVGIG (reference sequence). Trimming took 0 bases from V and 9 from J, leaving 15 bases between them. This CDR3 is built from 14 residues. For the CDR3, the DNA is TGTGCCTGGAGTGTCGGACAGAGACGCCTGCCCCAGCATTTT. Its protein is CAWSVGQRRLPQHF.

The chain employs TRBV18 and TRBJ2-7; D possibly corresponds to TRBD1 (5 bases). The V end was cut by 3 bases, the J end by 2 bases, with 41 bases between. The CDR3 totals 24 residues. Germline V CDR1 and CDR2: KGHSH, LQKENI. The CDR3 spells CASSPSMPTGFRETASRSTYEQYF. The CDR3, as DNA: TGTGCCAGCTCACCGAGTATGCCCACCGGGTTTAGAGAGACAGCCTCAAGAAGCACCTACGAGCAGTACTTC.

The CDR3 DNA reads as TGTGCCAGCAGTTACTCGTATCGTGGGCGAGCCCACGAGCAGTACTTC. This translates into CASSYSYRGRAHEQYF. This chain joins TRBV6-5 and TRBJ2-7; D remains ambiguous. The CDR3 has 16 residues. Germline V gives CDR1 MNHEY, CDR2 SVGAGI. Trimming pared 0 bases from V and 5 bases from J, leaving 17 bases between.

This clone was detected only a few times. This sequence joins TRBV10-3 and TRBJ1-2; a possible D gene is TRBD1 (5 bases). Trimming took off 5 bases at V and 4 bases at J, with 11 bases between the two ends. From germline, CDR1 is ENHRY and CDR2 SYGVKD. The CDR3 spans 13 residues. CDR3 amino acids: CAISRGDGYGYTF. The CDR3 DNA sequence: TGTGCCATCAGTAGGGGAGACGGCTATGGCTACACCTTC.

This rearrangement joins TRBV6-1 to TRBJ1-1; TRBD1 agrees at 8 bases. CDR1 MNHNS and CDR2 SASEGT come from the germline V gene. Trimming at V came to 3 bases and at J to 7 bases, leaving 4 bases not matched to a gene. The CDR3 extends over 13 amino acids. CDR3 nucleotides: TGTGCCAGCAGTGACGCAGGGGGCGTTGAAGCTTTCTTT. It specifies CASSDAGGVEAFF.

The chain uses TRBV30 and TRBJ2-7; D may match TRBD1 or TRBD2 (5 bases each). V shed 6 bases and J shed 4 bases, with 19 bases lying between them. Germline assignment: CDR1 GTSNPN and CDR2 SVGIG (reference sequence). The CDR3 is 14 amino acids. CDR3 bases: TGTGCCTGCCTACCGGGACGGAAACCTTACGAGCAGTACTTC. This codes for CACLPGRKPYEQYF.

In its sample, this clone was seen a few times. The V and J genes are TRBV6-1 and TRBJ2-7, with TRBD2 matching over 9 bases. Per germline, CDR1 MNHNS and CDR2 SASEGT. The CDR3 runs 15 residues. Trimming at V came to 5 bases and at J to 2 bases, leaving 7 bases not matched to a gene. The CDR3, as DNA: TGTGCCAGCAGTACTGAAGCGGGAGGTACCTACGAGCAGTACTTC. Translation gives CASSTEAGGTYEQYF.

The chain is built from TRBV7-2 and TRBJ1-2, with no clear D. CDR1 is SGHTA, CDR2 FQGNSA, per germline. The CDR3 runs to 15 residues. V gave up 1 base and J gave up 4 bases, with 13 bases separating them. The CDR3 reads CASSLGIAEPYGYTF. CDR3 sequence (DNA): TGTGCCAGCAGCTTAGGAATCGCAGAACCCTATGGCTACACCTTC.

DNA of the CDR3: TGTGCCTGGAGTGCCTTAGGGACATCGGGAGGGAGAGCTTTCTTT. Its translation: CAWSALGTSGGRAFF. The chain couples TRBV30 to TRBJ1-1; TRBD1 might be the D (6 bases). CDR3 length equals 15 residues. The germline gives CDR1 GTSNPN, CDR2 SVGIG (reference sequence). The V end lost 1 base, the J end lost 10 bases, and 22 bases lay between the germline ends.